The text below deals with one TCR beta chain. The antigen is unknown. The source of the sample is a study of Tregs in tolerant kidney transplant recipients. The assay was immunoSEQ multiplex PCR, and TCRdb's table has in-frame clones only and misses some. The table has about 21,000 clones, about 85% seen once. Unmatched junction bases numbered 7, after V lost 0 bases and J lost 3 bases. This CDR3 comprises 16 residues. Germline CDR1 is MNHEY and CDR2 is SVGAGI. Points from the study as a whole: Expanding Tregs on activated donor B cells appeared to best identify donor-specific TCRbeta clones. Nucleotide sequences could not be compared across some patients' samples due to primer changes. Tolerant patients' donor-specific Tregs expanded beyond overall Tregs, suggesting antigen-driven growth.

The nonmyeloablative bone marrow transplants came from related graft donors, with transient mixed chimerism. CD4+CD25+CD127- Tregs, CD4+CD25- non-Tregs, CD4 and CD8 cells were sorted. Sequencing was performed on CD8+ T cells from blood (PBMCs), taken 6 months after the transplant. The chain uses TRBV6-5 and TRBJ1-1; 7 bases are shared with TRBD1. The receptor was derived from a human patient who received a combined kidney and bone marrow transplant. The graft donor may be the source of some T cells. The CDR3 loop reads CASSYSSGTVDTEAFF. CDR3 nucleotides: TGTGCCAGCAGTTACTCTTCCGGGACAGTGGACACTGAAGCTTTCTTT.